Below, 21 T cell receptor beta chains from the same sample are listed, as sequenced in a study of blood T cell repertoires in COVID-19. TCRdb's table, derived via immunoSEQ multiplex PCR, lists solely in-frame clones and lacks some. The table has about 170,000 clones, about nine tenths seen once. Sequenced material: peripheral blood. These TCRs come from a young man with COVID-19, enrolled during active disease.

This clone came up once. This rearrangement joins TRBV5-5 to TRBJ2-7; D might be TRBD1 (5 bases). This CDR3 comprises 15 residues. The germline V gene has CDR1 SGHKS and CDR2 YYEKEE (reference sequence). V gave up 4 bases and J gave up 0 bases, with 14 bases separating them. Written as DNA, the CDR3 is TGTGCCAGCAGCGTCATACCAGGGCGCTCCTACGAGCAGTACTTC. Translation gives CASSVIPGRSYEQYF.

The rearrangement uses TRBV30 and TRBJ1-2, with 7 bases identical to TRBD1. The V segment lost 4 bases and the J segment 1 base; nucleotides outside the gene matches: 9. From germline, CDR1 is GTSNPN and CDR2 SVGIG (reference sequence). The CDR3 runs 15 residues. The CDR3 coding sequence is TGTGCCTGGAACGACAGGGCCCTTCATAACTATGGCTACACCTTC. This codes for CAWNDRALHNYGYTF.

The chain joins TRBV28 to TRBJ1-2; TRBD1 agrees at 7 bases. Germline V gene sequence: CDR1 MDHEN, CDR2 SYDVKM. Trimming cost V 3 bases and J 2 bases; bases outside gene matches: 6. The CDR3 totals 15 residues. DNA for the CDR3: TGTGCCAGCAGTTTCATACAGGGGCCCAACTATGGCTACACCTTC. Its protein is CASSFIQGPNYGYTF.

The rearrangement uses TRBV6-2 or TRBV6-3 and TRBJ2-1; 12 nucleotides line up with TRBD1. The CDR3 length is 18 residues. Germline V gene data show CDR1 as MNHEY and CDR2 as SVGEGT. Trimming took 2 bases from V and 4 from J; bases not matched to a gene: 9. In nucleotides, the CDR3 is TGTGCCAGCAGTTACCCTGGGACAGGGGGCCCGACTTACAATGAGCAGTTCTTC. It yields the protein CASSYPGTGGPTYNEQFF.

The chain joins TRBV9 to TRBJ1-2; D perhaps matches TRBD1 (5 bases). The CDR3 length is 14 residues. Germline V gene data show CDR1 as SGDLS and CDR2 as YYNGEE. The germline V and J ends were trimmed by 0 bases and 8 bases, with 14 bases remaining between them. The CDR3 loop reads CASSVGAGPDGYTF. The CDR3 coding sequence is TGTGCCAGCAGCGTAGGGGCAGGGCCGGACGGCTACACCTTC.

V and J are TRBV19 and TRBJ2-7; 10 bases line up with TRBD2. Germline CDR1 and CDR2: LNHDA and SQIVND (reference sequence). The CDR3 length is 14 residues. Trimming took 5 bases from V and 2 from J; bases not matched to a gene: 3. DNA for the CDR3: TGTGCCAGTAGTGCTAGCGGGAGTGCCTACGAGCAGTACTTC. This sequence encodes CASSASGSAYEQYF.

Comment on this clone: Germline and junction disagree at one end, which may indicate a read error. The CDR3 DNA follows: TGTGCCAGCTCACCGAGACAGGGGGGCCAGGGAGTCGAAAAACTGCTTTTT. It yields the protein CASSPRQGGQGVEKLLF. The genes are TRBV18 and TRBJ1-4; 9 nucleotides match TRBD1. From germline, CDR1 is KGHSH and CDR2 LQKENI. This CDR3 spans 17 amino acids.

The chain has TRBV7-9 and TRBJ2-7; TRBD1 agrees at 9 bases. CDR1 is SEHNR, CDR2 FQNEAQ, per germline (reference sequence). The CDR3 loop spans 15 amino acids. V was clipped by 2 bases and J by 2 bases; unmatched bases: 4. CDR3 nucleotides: TGTGCCAGCAGCTTAACCGGGACAGGGACCTACGAGCAGTACTTC. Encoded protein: CASSLTGTGTYEQYF.

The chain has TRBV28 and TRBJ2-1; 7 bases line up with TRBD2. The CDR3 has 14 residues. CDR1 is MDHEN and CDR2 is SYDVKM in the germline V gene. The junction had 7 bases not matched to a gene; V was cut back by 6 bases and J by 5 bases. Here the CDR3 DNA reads TGTGCCAGCAGCCATATACTAGCGAACAATGAGCAGTTCTTC. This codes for CASSHILANNEQFF. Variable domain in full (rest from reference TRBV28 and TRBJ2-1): DVKVTQSSRYLVKRTGEKVFLECVQDMDHENMFWYRQDPGLGLRLIYFSYDVKMKEKGDIPEGYSVSREKKERFSLILESASTNQTSMYLCASSHILANNEQFFGPGTRLTVL.

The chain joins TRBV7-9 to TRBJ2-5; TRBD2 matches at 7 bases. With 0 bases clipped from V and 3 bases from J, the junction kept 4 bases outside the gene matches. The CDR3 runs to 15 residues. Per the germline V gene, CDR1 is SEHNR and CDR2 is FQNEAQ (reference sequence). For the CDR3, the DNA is TGTGCCAGCAGCTTAGCCCATGGGAGGGAAGAGACCCAGTACTTC. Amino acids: CASSLAHGREETQYF.

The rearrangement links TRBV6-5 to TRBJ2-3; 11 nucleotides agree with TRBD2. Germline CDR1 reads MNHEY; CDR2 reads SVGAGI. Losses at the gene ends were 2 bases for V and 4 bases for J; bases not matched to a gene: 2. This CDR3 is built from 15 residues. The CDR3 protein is CASSYELAGADTQYF. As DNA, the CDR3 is TGTGCCAGCAGTTACGAACTAGCGGGGGCAGATACGCAGTATTTT.

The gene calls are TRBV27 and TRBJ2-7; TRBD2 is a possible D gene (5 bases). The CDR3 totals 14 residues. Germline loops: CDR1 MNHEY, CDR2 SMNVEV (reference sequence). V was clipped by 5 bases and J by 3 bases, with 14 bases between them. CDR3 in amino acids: CASSGDYPSYEQYF. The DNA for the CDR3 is TGTGCCAGCAGTGGTGACTACCCCAGCTACGAGCAGTACTTC.

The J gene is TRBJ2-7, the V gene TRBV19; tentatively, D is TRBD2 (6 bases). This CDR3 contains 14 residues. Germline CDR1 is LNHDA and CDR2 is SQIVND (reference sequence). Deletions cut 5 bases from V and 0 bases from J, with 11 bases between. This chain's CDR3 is CASSGTLSSYEQYF. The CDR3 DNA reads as TGTGCCAGTAGTGGGACTCTCAGCTCCTACGAGCAGTACTTC.

CDR3 nucleotides: TGTGCCAGCAGCTTAGTCGCAGGGAGGCCCTACGAGCAGTACTTC. Protein product: CASSLVAGRPYEQYF. V usage is TRBV13 and J usage is TRBJ2-7, with D possibly matching TRBD2 (6 bases). Trimming stripped 1 base from V and 2 bases from J, with 12 bases between. Germline V CDR1 and CDR2: PRHDT, FYEKMQ (reference sequence). This CDR3 has 15 residues.

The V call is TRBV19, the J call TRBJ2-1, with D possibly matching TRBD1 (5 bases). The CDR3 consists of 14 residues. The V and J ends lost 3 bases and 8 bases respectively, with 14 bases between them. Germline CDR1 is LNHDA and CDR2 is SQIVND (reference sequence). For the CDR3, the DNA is TGTGCCAGTAGTATTTACCAGGGTATAGATGAGCAGTTCTTC. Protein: CASSIYQGIDEQFF.

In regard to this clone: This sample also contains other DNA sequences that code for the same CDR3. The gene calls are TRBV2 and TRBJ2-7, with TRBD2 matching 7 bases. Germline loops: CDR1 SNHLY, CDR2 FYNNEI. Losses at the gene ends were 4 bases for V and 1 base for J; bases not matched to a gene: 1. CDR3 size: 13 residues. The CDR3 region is CASSGGGSYEQYF. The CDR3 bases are TGTGCCAGCAGTGGGGGGGGGTCCTACGAGCAGTACTTC.

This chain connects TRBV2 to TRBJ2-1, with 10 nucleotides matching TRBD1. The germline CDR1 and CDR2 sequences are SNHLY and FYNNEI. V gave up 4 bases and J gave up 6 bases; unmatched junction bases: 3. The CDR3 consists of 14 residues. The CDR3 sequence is CASSGQGAGNEQFF. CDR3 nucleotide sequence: TGTGCCAGCAGTGGACAGGGGGCCGGCAATGAGCAGTTCTTC.

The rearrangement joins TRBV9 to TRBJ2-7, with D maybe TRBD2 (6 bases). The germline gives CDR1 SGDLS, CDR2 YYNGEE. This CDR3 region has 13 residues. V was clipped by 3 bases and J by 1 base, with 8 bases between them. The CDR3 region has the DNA TGTGCCAGCAGCGGGGGGACTTCCTACGAGCAGTACTTC. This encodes CASSGGTSYEQYF.

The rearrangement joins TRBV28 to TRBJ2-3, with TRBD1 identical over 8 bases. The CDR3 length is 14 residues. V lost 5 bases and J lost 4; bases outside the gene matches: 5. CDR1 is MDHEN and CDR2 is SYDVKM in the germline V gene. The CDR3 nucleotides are TGTGCCAGCAGTCAGACAGGGGCTCCAGATACGCAGTATTTT. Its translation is CASSQTGAPDTQYF. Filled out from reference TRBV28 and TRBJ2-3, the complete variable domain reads DVKVTQSSRYLVKRTGEKVFLECVQDMDHENMFWYRQDPGLGLRLIYFSYDVKMKEKGDIPEGYSVSREKKERFSLILESASTNQTSMYLCASSQTGAPDTQYFGPGTRLTVL.

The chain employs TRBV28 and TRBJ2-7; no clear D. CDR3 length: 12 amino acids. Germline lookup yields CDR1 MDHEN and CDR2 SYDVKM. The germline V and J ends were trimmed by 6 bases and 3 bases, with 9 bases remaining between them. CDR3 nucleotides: TGTGCCAGCAGGTCCCCTAACTACGAGCAGTACTTC. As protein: CASRSPNYEQYF.

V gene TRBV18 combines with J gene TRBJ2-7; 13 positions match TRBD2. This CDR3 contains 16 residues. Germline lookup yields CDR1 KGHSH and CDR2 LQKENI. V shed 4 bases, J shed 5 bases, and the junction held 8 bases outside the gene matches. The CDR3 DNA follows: TGTGCCAGCTCACGGACTAGCGGGAGAAGGGGAGACGAGCAGTACTTC. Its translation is CASSRTSGRRGDEQYF.